These T cell receptor beta chains were read from a single sample in a study of cytomegalovirus exposure and HLA in healthy donors. The method was immunoSEQ multiplex PCR; TCRdb's version includes in-frame clones alone and lacks a portion of them. Among under 150,000 clones, around nine tenths were seen once, and the ten largest hold 7.5% to 10%. The specimen was PBMCs. These receptors all stem from a woman younger than 35 in good health and CMV-seropositive. CDR3s include the opening cysteine and the closing phenylalanine or tryptophan. Fields, in order: J gene, D gene, V gene, clone size, CDR3 DNA, CDR3 protein. The D gene is left open where the match is weak. Only some rows state a clone size, as once, few, many or a class for expanded clones.

>TRBJ2-7|TRBD2|TRBV28|NA
TGTGCCAGCAGCAGACTCGGGAGGGCCTACGAGCAGTACTTC
CASSRLGRAYEQYF
>TRBJ1-6|NA|TRBV29-1|NA
TGCAGCGTTTCCGTTGACGGACTGGATTCACCCCTCCACTTT
CSVSVDGLDSPLHF
>TRBJ1-4|TRBD1|TRBV28|NA
TGTGCCAGCAGTAGAACAGGGGGTGGTAATGAAAAACTGTTTTTT
CASSRTGGGNEKLFF
>TRBJ2-4|NA|TRBV18|NA
TGTGCCAGCTCCCCCGGGACACCCAAAAACATTCAGTACTTC
CASSPGTPKNIQYF
>TRBJ2-3|TRBD2|TRBV27|NA
TGTGCCACCTCCCGCTGGACTAGCGGATACACAGATACGCAGTATTTT
CATSRWTSGYTDTQYF
>TRBJ1-1|NA|TRBV5-1|NA
TGCGCCAGCAGCTACCAGGATCGGAACACTGAAGCTTTCTTT
CASSYQDRNTEAFF
>TRBJ2-7|NA|TRBV2|NA
TGTGCCAGCAGTGACAGGGTCTACGAGCAGTACTTC
CASSDRVYEQYF
>TRBJ1-6|NA|TRBV11-1|NA
TGTGCCAGCAGCTTTCTCAGGGGATCACCCCTCCACTTT
CASSFLRGSPLHF
>TRBJ1-5|NA|TRBV29-1|NA
TGCAGCGTTCGAACAGGGAGCAATCAGCCCCAGCATTTT
CSVRTGSNQPQHF
>TRBJ2-7|NA|TRBV30|NA
TGTATGATGAGGGGGGGCTACGAGCAGTACTTC
CMMRGGYEQYF
>TRBJ2-1|NA|TRBV27|once
TGTGCCAGCAGTTCCCCCCTCTTGAGCTCCTACAATGAGCAGTTCTTC
CASSSPLLSSYNEQFF
>TRBJ1-5|NA|TRBV6-1|NA
TGTGCCAGCAGTGAAGCGCAGGAGGGGCGCATATGGCAGCCCCAGCATTTT
CASSEAQEGRIWQPQHF
>TRBJ1-2|NA|TRBV5-6|NA
TGTGCCAGCAGCTTGTCCAGGGCCGGTGGCTACACCTTC
CASSLSRAGGYTF
>TRBJ2-7|TRBD1|TRBV27|NA
TGTGCCAGCAGTGAGACAGGGGGTTCCTACGAGCAGTACTTC
CASSETGGSYEQYF
>TRBJ1-2|TRBD1|TRBV9|few
TGTGCCAGCAGCGTTGGTCAGGGGGCTGGCTACACCTTC
CASSVGQGAGYTF
>TRBJ1-1|TRBD1|TRBV6-5|NA
TGTGCCAGCAGTTACACTGAGGGGGCCACTGAAGCTTTCTTT
CASSYTEGATEAFF
>TRBJ2-3|TRBD2|TRBV9|NA
TGTGCCAGCAGCGGGGGACTAGCGGAGGGGATTGATACGCAGTATTTT
CASSGGLAEGIDTQYF
>TRBJ1-2|NA|TRBV5-1|NA
TGCGCCAGCAGCCCAACCCCTTGGGGTACAGGGAATAACTATGGCTACACCTTC
CASSPTPWGTGNNYGYTF
>TRBJ2-3|NA|TRBV6-5|NA
TGTGCCAGCAGTAAACAGGGACCCACAGATACGCAGTATTTT
CASSKQGPTDTQYF
>TRBJ2-5|TRBD1|TRBV6-5|NA
TGTGCCAGCAGTGGCGGCAGGGGGCAGGGGACCCAGTACTTC
CASSGGRGQGTQYF
>TRBJ2-5|TRBD2|TRBV7-2|NA
TGTGCCAGCAGCTTAGTTTGGCGACTAGCGGGGAACCAAGAGACCCAGTACTTC
CASSLVWRLAGNQETQYF
>TRBJ2-1|TRBD2|TRBV15|NA
TGTGCCACCAGCAGAGCACATGGGACTAGCGACTACAATGAGCAGTTCTTC
CATSRAHGTSDYNEQFF
>TRBJ1-3|NA|TRBV28|NA
TGTGCCAGCAGTAACGGACACCTCTCTGGAAACACCATATATTTT
CASSNGHLSGNTIYF
>TRBJ2-1|NA|TRBV5-1|NA
TGCGCCAGCAGCTCACTAGCAGCGAGCTCCTACAATGAGCAGTTCTTC
CASSSLAASSYNEQFF
>TRBJ2-7|NA|TRBV6-1|NA
TGTGCCAGCAGTGAAGGGAGATGGGGGGGCGCGGCGGAGTACGAGCAGTACTTC
CASSEGRWGGAAEYEQYF
>TRBJ1-2|NA|TRBV18|NA
TGTGCCAGCTCACCACCGGAGATGAGGGATGGCTACACCTTC
CASSPPEMRDGYTF
>TRBJ2-2|NA|TRBV18|NA
TGTGCCAGCTCAACAGACCAGACCGGGGAGCTGTTTTTT
CASSTDQTGELFF
>TRBJ2-3|NA|TRBV28|NA
TGTGCCAGCAGATGGGTTCAGGGCACAGATACGCAGTATTTT
CASRWVQGTDTQYF
>TRBJ2-3|NA|TRBV7-2|NA
TGTGCCAGCAGCCCCGAGTCGTCAGATACGCAGTATTTT
CASSPESSDTQYF
>TRBJ1-1|TRBD1|TRBV2|NA
TGTGCCAGCAGTGCAGGGGGACGGACTGAAGCTTTCTTT
CASSAGGRTEAFF
>TRBJ2-7|NA|TRBV9|NA
TGTGCCAGCAGCGTAGTCGGAGTGGGCGAGCAGTACTTC
CASSVVGVGEQYF
>TRBJ2-7|TRBD1|TRBV28|NA
TGTGCCAGCACCTCTACCGACAGGGTTTACGAGCAGTACTTC
CASTSTDRVYEQYF
>TRBJ2-5|NA|TRBV5-5|NA
TGTGCCAGCAGCTTGGACAATAGACTGTTGGAGACCCAGTACTTC
CASSLDNRLLETQYF
>TRBJ1-4|NA|TRBV28|NA
TGTGCCAGCAGTCCTACGACAGGAGCTAATGAAAAACTGTTTTTT
CASSPTTGANEKLFF
>TRBJ2-3|TRBD1|TRBV4-2|NA
TGTGCCAGCAGCCAAAGGACAGGGGTCACAGATACGCAGTATTTT
CASSQRTGVTDTQYF
>TRBJ1-5|TRBD1|TRBV6-5|once
TGTGCCAGCAGCTCGGACAGGTTTAGCAATCAGCCCCAGCATTTT
CASSSDRFSNQPQHF
>TRBJ2-3|NA|TRBV2|NA
TGTGCCAGCAGTCGCACACTAGCTTCAGATACGCAGTATTTT
CASSRTLASDTQYF
>TRBJ2-7|TRBD2|TRBV14|NA
TGTGCCAGCAGCCAAGACCCTAGCGGGGCCTACGAGCAGTACTTC
CASSQDPSGAYEQYF
>TRBJ1-4|NA|TRBV4-3|NA
TGCGCCAGCAGCCAAGTAAGGAACAGCCTAGAAAAACTGTTTTTT
CASSQVRNSLEKLFF
>TRBJ1-6|NA|TRBV5-4|NA
TGTGCCACCAAAAAAAATAATTCACCCCTCCACTTT
CATKKNNSPLHF
>TRBJ2-1|NA|TRBV7-6|NA
TGTGCCAGCAGCCAGTTGGGGGGGGCCGAGCAGTTCTTC
CASSQLGGAEQFF
>TRBJ1-2|NA|TRBV29-1|NA
TGCAGCGTCGCCAGGGAACCCGGCGGCTACACCTTC
CSVAREPGGYTF
>TRBJ2-3|TRBD2|TRBV30|NA
TGTGCCTGGAGCAGGCGGGGGGGCACAGATACGCAGTATTTT
CAWSRRGGTDTQYF
>TRBJ1-1|TRBD1|TRBV30|NA
TGTGCCTGGAGTACAGGGGGGTACACTGAAGCTTTCTTT
CAWSTGGYTEAFF
>TRBJ1-4|TRBD1|TRBV5-4|NA
TGTGCCAGCAGCCAAGGGACAGGAGAAAATGAAAAACTGTTTTTT
CASSQGTGENEKLFF
>TRBJ2-5|TRBD2|TRBV5-1|NA
TGCGCCAGCAGTGTGGTAGCGGGGGGGAGGCAGACCCAGTACTTC
CASSVVAGGRQTQYF
>TRBJ2-7|NA|TRBV4-2|NA
TGTGCCAGCAGCCCCTGGCAGGACAACACCTACGAGCAGTACTTC
CASSPWQDNTYEQYF
>TRBJ2-5|NA|TRBV7-2|NA
TGTGCCAGCAGCTTAGGGACTAAAGAGACCCAGTACTTC
CASSLGTKETQYF
>TRBJ2-7|TRBD1|TRBV7-2|NA
TGTGCCAGCAGCTGGGACAGGGGTTACGAGCAGTACTTC
CASSWDRGYEQYF
>TRBJ2-2|NA|TRBV9|NA
TGTGCCAGCAGCGTAGATGCGGCCGGGGAGCTGTTTTTT
CASSVDAAGELFF
>TRBJ1-2|NA|TRBV7-9|once
TGTGCCAGCAGCTTAGGCGACAGGCCCCAGGGCTACACCTTC
CASSLGDRPQGYTF
>TRBJ2-5|NA|TRBV30|NA
TGTGCCTGGACTAGCAGGGAGACCCAGTACTTC
CAWTSRETQYF
>TRBJ1-4|NA|TRBV19|NA
TGTGCCAGTAGTGGGCAGGGATGGGAAAAACTGTTTTTT
CASSGQGWEKLFF